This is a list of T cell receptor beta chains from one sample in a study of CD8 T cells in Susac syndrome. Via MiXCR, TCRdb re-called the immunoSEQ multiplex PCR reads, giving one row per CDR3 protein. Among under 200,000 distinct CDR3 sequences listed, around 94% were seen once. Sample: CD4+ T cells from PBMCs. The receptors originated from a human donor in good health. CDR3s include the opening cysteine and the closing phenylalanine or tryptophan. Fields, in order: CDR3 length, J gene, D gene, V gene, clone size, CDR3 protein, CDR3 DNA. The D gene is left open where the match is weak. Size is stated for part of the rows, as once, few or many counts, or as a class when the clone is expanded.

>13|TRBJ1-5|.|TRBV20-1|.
CSARPGWSQPQHF
TGCAGTGCTAGACCGGGTTGGAGTCAGCCCCAGCATTTT
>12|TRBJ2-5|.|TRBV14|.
CASSQSQETQYF
TGTGCCAGCAGCCAATCCCAAGAGACCCAGTACTTC
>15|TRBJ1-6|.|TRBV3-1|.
CASSQEAQDNSPLHF
TGTGCCAGCAGCCAGGAAGCACAGGATAATTCACCCCTCCACTTT
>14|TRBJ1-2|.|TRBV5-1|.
CASSPDGDSYGYTF
TGCGCCAGCAGCCCCGATGGAGACTCCTATGGCTACACCTTC
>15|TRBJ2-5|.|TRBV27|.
CASSSTGTPQETQYF
TGTGCCAGCAGTTCAACAGGGACCCCTCAAGAGACCCAGTACTTC
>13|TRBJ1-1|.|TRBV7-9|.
CASTRGGSTEAFF
TGTGCCAGCACCCGGGGGGGGTCCACTGAAGCTTTCTTT
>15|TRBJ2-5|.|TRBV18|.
CASSRNRDAQGTQYF
TGTGCCAGCTCACGAAACAGAGATGCCCAGGGGACCCAGTACTTC
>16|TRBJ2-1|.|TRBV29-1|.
CSVESGLGETYNEQFF
TGCAGCGTTGAATCGGGGTTGGGTGAAACTTACAATGAGCAGTTCTTC
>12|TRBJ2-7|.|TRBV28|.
CASLGGWSEQYF
TGTGCCAGCTTAGGTGGCTGGTCCGAGCAGTACTTC
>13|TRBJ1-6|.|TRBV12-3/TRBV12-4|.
CASRLTGSSPLHF
TGTGCCAGCAGACTAACAGGGAGCTCACCCCTCCACTTT
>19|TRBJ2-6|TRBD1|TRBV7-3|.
CASSLIFGTGGAGANVLTF
TGTGCCAGCAGCTTAATTTTTGGGACAGGGGGCGCTGGGGCCAACGTCCTGACTTTC
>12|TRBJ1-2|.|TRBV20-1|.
CSAGGTVDGYTF
TGCAGTGCCGGAGGGACGGTGGATGGCTACACCTTC
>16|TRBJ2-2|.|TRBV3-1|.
CASSQVTGRYTGELFF
TGTGCCAGCAGCCAAGTGACAGGGAGGTACACCGGGGAGCTGTTTTTT
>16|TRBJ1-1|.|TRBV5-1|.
CASSLDSGRDGPSAFF
TGCGCCAGCAGCTTGGATTCGGGGAGGGATGGGCCTAGCGCTTTCTTT
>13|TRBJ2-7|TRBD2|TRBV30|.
CAWNKGLFSEQYF
TGTGCCTGGAATAAGGGACTATTTTCCGAGCAGTACTTC
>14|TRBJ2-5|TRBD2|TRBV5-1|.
CASSAGTSEKTQYF
TGCGCCAGCAGCGCCGGGACTAGCGAGAAGACCCAGTACTTC
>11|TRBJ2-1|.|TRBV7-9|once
CASSLFHEQFF
TGTGCCAGCAGCTTATTCCATGAGCAGTTCTTC
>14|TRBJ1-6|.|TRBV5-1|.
CASSLDQGGSPLHF
TGCGCCAGCAGCTTGGACCAGGGTGGGTCACCCCTCCACTTT
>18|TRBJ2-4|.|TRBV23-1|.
CASSQLSTGPIAKNIQYF
TGCGCCAGCAGTCAACTCAGTACAGGGCCTATAGCCAAAAACATTCAGTACTTC
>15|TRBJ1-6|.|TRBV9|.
CASSPNPGVRSPLHF
TGTGCCAGCAGCCCCAATCCAGGGGTAAGGTCACCCCTCCACTTT
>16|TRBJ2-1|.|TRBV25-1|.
CASRGEAATGDNEQFF
TGTGCCAGCCGGGGCGAGGCAGCGACGGGGGATAATGAGCAGTTCTTC
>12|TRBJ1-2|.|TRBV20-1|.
CSARSHNYGYTF
TGCAGTGCTAGGAGCCATAACTATGGCTACACCTTC
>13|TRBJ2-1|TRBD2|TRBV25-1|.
CASSDQSGVAQFF
TGTGCCAGCAGTGATCAGAGCGGGGTAGCGCAGTTCTTC
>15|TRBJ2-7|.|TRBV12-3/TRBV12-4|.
CASSLTRAGLEEQYF
TGTGCCAGCAGCCTCACGAGGGCAGGGCTGGAGGAGCAGTACTTC
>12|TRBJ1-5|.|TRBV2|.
CASSEVAQPQHF
TGTGCCAGCAGTGAAGTGGCTCAGCCCCAGCATTTT
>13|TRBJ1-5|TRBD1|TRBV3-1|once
CASSPQGRQPQHF
TGTGCCAGCAGCCCACAGGGGAGACAGCCCCAGCATTTT
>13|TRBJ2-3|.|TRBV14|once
CASSSHDSGTQYF
TGTGCCAGCAGCTCCCATGACAGTGGTACGCAGTATTTT
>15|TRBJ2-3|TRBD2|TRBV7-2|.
CASSFALAGADTQYF
TGTGCCAGCAGCTTTGCACTAGCGGGGGCAGATACGCAGTATTTT
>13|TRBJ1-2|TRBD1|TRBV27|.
CASSSRDRVGYTF
TGTGCCAGCAGTTCCCGGGACAGGGTTGGCTACACCTTC
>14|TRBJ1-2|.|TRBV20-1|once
CSARGDKGWGGYTF
TGCAGTGCTAGAGGAGACAAGGGCTGGGGTGGCTACACCTTC
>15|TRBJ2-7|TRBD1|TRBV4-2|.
CASSLQRQGTYEQYF
TGTGCCAGCAGCCTCCAGAGACAGGGGACCTACGAGCAGTACTTC
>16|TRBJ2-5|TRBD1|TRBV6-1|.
CASSAPDRVEVETQYF
TGTGCCAGCAGTGCCCCCGACAGGGTGGAGGTCGAGACCCAGTACTTC
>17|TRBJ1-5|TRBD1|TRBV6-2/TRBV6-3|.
CASTTRDRDYSNQPQHF
TGTGCCAGCACTACGCGGGACAGGGATTATAGCAATCAGCCCCAGCATTTT
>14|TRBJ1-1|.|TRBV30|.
CAWRVQGLNTEAFF
TGTGCCTGGAGGGTTCAGGGGTTGAACACTGAAGCTTTCTTT
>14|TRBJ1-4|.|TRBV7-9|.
CASSLVGRGEKLFF
TGTGCCAGCAGCTTAGTTGGCAGGGGTGAAAAACTGTTTTTT
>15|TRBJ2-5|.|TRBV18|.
CASSPRGTHQETQYF
TGTGCCAGCTCACCAAGGGGGACCCACCAAGAGACCCAGTACTTC
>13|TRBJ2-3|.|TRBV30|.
CAWTLATTDTQYF
TGTGCCTGGACACTAGCCACCACAGATACGCAGTATTTT
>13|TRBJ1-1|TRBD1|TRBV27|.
CASRTGANTEAFF
TGTGCCAGCAGGACAGGGGCGAACACTGAAGCTTTCTTT
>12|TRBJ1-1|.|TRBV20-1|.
CSAKRQLAEAFF
TGCAGTGCAAAAAGACAGCTGGCCGAAGCTTTCTTT
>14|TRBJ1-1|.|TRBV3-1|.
CASSHRQGHTEAFF
TGTGCCAGCAGCCATAGGCAGGGCCACACTGAAGCTTTCTTT
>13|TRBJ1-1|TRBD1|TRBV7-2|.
CASSARQGTEAFF
TGTGCCAGCAGCGCGCGACAGGGCACTGAAGCTTTCTTT
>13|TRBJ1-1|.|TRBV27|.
CASLGHMNTEAFF
TGTGCCAGTCTGGGTCACATGAACACTGAAGCTTTCTTT
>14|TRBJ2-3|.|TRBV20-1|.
CSARVRTSTDTQYF
TGCAGTGCTAGAGTTAGGACTAGCACAGATACGCAGTATTTT
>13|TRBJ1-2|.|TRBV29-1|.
CSVERLGVVGYTF
TGCAGCGTTGAGAGGTTGGGGGTGGTTGGCTACACCTTC
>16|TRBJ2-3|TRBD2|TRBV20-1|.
CSARASLAGGTDTQYF
TGCAGTGCTAGAGCGTCACTAGCGGGGGGAACAGATACGCAGTATTTT
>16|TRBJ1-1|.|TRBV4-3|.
CASSQLFDSMNTEAFF
TGCGCCAGCAGCCAACTTTTTGACAGCATGAACACTGAAGCTTTCTTT
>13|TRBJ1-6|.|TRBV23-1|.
CASSHRLRGSLHF
TGCGCCAGCAGTCACCGATTACGTGGATCCCTCCACTTT
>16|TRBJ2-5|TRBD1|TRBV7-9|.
CASSSLPGQGRETQYF
TGTGCCAGCAGCTCATTGCCGGGACAGGGGAGAGAGACCCAGTACTTC
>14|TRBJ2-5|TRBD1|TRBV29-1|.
CSVGSGGFQETQYF
TGCAGCGTTGGATCAGGGGGATTCCAAGAGACCCAGTACTTC
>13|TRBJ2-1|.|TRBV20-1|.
CSAKGPARDEQFF
TGCAGTGCTAAGGGACCGGCTAGGGATGAGCAGTTCTTC
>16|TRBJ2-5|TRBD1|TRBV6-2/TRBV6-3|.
CASTRRDRLYQETQYF
TGTGCCAGCACTCGACGGGACAGGTTGTACCAAGAGACCCAGTACTTC
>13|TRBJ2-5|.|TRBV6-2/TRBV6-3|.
CASSRISQETQYF
TGTGCCAGCAGTCGGATTTCCCAAGAGACCCAGTACTTC
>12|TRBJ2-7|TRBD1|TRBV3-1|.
CASSGTGDEQYF
TGTGCCAGCAGCGGGACAGGGGACGAGCAGTACTTC
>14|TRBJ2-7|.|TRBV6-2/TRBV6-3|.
CASTSDGTSYEQYF
TGTGCCAGCACCAGTGACGGCACCTCCTACGAGCAGTACTTC
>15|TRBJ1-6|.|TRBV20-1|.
CSAWEGQGRYSPLHF
TGCAGTGCTTGGGAGGGGCAGGGGAGATATTCACCCCTCCACTTT
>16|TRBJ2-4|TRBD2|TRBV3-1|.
CASSQVLLAGGNIQYF
TGTGCCAGCAGCCAAGTGCTACTAGCGGGGGGAAACATTCAGTACTTC
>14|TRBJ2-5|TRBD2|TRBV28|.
CASTTSGAFETQYF
TGTGCCAGTACGACTAGCGGGGCCTTCGAGACCCAGTACTTC
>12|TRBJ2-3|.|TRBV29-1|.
CSVLDGTDTQYF
TGCAGCGTACTGGACGGCACAGATACGCAGTATTTT
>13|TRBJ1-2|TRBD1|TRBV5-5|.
CASSQRQGASYTF
TGTGCCAGCAGCCAACGACAGGGCGCCAGCTACACCTTC